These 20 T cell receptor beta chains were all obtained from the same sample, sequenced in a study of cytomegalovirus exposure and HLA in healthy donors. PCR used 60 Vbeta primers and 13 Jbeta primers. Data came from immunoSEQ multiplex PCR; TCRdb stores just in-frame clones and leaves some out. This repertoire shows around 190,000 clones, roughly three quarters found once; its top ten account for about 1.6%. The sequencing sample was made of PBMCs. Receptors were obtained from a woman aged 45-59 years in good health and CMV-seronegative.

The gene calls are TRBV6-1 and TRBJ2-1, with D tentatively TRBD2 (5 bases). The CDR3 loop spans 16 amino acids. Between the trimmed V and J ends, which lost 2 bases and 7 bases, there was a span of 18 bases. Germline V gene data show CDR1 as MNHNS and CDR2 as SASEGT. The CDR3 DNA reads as TGTGCCAGCAGTGAATTTTCAAGCGGAAGGGTAAATGAGCAGTTCTTC. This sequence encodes CASSEFSSGRVNEQFF.

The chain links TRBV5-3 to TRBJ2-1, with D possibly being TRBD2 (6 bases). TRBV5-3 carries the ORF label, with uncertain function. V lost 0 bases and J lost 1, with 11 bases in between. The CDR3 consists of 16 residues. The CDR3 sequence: CARSLEIGGSYNEQFF. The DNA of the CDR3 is TGTGCCAGAAGCTTGGAGATCGGGGGATCCTACAATGAGCAGTTCTTC.

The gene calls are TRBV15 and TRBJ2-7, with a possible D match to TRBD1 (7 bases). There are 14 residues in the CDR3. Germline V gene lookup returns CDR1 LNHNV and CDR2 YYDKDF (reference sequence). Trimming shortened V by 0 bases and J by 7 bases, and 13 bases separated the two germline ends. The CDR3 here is CATSRDGQGGEQYF. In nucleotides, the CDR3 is TGTGCCACCAGCAGAGACGGGCAGGGGGGAGAGCAGTACTTC.

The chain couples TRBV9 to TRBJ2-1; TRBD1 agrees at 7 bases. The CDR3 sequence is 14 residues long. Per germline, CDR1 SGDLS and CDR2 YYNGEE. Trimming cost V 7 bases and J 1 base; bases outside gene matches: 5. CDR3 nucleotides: TGTGCCAGCTCCCGGGACAGATCCTACAATGAGCAGTTCTTC. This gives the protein CASSRDRSYNEQFF. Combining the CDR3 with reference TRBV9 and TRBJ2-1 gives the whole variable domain DSGVTQTPKHLITATGQRVTLRCSPRSGDLSVYWYQQSLDQGLQFLIQYYNGEERAKGNILERFSAQQFPDLHSELNLSSLELGDSALYFCASSRDRSYNEQFFGPGTRLTVL.

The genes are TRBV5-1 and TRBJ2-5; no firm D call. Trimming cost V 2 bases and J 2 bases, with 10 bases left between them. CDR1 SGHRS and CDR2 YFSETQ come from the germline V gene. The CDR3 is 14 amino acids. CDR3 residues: CASSFTTVQETQYF. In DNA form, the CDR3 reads TGCGCCAGCAGCTTTACCACAGTACAAGAGACCCAGTACTTC.

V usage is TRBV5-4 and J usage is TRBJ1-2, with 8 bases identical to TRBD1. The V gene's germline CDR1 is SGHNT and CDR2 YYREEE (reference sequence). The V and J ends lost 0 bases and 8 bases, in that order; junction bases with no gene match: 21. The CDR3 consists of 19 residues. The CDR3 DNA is TGTGCCAGCAGCTTGGGTATTACAGGGGGACTCCCACAGGCGCGCGGCTACACCTTC. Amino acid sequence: CASSLGITGGLPQARGYTF.

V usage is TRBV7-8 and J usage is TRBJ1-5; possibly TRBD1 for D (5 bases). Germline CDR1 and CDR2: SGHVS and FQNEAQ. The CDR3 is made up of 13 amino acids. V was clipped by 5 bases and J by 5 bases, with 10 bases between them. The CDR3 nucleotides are TGTGCCAGCAGCCAAGGGGCGGATCAGCCCCAGCATTTT. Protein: CASSQGADQPQHF.

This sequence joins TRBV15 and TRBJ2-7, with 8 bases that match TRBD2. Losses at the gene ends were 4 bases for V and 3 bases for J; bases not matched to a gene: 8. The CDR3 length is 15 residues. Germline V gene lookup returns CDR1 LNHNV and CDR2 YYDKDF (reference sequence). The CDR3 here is CATSISGAHFYEQYF. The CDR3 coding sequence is TGTGCCACCAGCATTAGCGGGGCCCACTTCTACGAGCAGTACTTC.

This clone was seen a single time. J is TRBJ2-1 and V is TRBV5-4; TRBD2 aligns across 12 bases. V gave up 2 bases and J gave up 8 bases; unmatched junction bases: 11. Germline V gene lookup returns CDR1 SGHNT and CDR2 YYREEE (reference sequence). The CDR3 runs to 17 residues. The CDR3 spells CASSFRLAGGPGDEQFF. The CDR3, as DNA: TGTGCCAGCAGCTTCCGCCTAGCGGGAGGGCCCGGGGATGAGCAGTTCTTC.

The chain's CDR3 is CAISRSGTNEKLFF. In DNA, the CDR3 is TGTGCCATCAGCCGATCGGGAACTAATGAAAAACTGTTTTTT. V gene TRBV10-3 combines with J gene TRBJ1-4, with D unclear. The CDR3 totals 14 residues. Germline CDR1 is ENHRY and CDR2 is SYGVKD. Trimming left V 6 bases short and J 1 base short, with 9 bases between.

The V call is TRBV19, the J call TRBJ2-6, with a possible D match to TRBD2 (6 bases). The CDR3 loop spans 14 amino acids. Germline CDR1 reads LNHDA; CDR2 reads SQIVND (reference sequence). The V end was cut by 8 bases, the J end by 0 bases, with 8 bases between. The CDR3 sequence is CASRGSSGANVLTF. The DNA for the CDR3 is TGTGCCAGTCGGGGGAGCTCTGGGGCCAACGTCCTGACTTTC.

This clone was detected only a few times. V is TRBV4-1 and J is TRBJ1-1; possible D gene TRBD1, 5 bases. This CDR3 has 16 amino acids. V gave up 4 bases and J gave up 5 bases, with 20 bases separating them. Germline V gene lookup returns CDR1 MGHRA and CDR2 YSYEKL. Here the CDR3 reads CASSPGLGRGETEAFF. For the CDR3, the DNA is TGCGCCAGCAGCCCAGGACTTGGGCGGGGGGAGACTGAAGCTTTCTTT.

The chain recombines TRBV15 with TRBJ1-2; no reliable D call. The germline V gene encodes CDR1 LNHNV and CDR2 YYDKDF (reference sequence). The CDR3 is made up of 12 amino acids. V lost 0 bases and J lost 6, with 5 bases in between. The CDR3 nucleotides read TGTGCCACCAGCAGAGAGAGGGATGGCTACACCTTC. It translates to CATSRERDGYTF.

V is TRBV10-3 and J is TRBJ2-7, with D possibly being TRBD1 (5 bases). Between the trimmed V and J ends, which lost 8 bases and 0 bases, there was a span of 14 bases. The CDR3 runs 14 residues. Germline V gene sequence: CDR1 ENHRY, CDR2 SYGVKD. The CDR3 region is CAIASTVSSYEQYF. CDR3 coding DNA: TGTGCCATCGCGTCGACAGTTAGCTCCTACGAGCAGTACTTC.

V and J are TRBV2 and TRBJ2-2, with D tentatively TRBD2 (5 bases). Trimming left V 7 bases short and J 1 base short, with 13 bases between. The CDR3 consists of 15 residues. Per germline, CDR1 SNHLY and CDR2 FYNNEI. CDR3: CASTQPAVNTGELFF. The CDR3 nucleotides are TGTGCCAGCACTCAACCAGCGGTGAACACCGGGGAGCTGTTTTTT.

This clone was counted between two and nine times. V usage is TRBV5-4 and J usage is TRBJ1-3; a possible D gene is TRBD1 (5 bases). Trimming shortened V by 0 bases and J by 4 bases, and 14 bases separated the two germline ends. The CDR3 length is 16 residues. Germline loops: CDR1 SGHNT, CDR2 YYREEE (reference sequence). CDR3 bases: TGTGCCAGCAGCTTGGGTCAGGGAAGAGTAGGAAACACCATATATTTT. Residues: CASSLGQGRVGNTIYF.

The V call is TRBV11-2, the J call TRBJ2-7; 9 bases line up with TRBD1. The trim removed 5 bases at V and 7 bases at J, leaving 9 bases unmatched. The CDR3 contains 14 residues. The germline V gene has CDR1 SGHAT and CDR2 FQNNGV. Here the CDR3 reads CASSADRGPREQYF. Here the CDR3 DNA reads TGTGCCAGCAGCGCGGACAGGGGCCCTCGAGAGCAGTACTTC.

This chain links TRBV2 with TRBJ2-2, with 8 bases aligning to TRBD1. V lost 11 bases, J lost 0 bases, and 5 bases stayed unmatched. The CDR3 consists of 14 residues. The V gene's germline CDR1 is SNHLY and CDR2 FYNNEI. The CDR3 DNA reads TGTGCCGGAAAACAGGGGGCGAACACCGGGGAGCTGTTTTTT. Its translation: CAGKQGANTGELFF.

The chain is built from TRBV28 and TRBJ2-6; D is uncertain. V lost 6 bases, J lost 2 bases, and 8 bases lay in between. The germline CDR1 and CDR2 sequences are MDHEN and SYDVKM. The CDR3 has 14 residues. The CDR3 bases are TGTGCCAGCAGACTACATGCTGGGGCCAACGTCCTGACTTTC. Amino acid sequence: CASRLHAGANVLTF. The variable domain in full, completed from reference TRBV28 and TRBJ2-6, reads DVKVTQSSRYLVKRTGEKVFLECVQDMDHENMFWYRQDPGLGLRLIYFSYDVKMKEKGDIPEGYSVSREKKERFSLILESASTNQTSMYLCASRLHAGANVLTFGAGSRLTVL.

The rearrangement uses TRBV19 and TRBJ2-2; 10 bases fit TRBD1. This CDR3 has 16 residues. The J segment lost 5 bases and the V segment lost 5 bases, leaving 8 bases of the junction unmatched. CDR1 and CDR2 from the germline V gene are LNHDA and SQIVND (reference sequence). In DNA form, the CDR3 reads TGTGCCAGTAGTGAATATGACAGGGGGCCAACCGGGGAGCTGTTTTTT. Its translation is CASSEYDRGPTGELFF.